This is a list of T cell receptor beta chains from one sample in a study of T cell repertoires in cytomegalovirus infection. These receptors lack a known antigen. TCRdb processed the reads anew with MiXCR; each CDR3 protein has one entry. The data hold hundreds of thousands of distinct CDR3 sequences, with around 30% observed a single time. The source material was cultured CD8+ T cells from PBMCs, sampled from culture after CMV antigen stimulation. The receptors shown here come from a human donor in good health (CMV status not recorded). Some clones in this sample may be carry-over from other donors' samples. Each CDR3 is given with its conserved first and last residue. A D gene is named only where the DNA matches it firmly. A row's size may be missing; if present it is once, few, many or a size class.

D: NA
size: few
J: TRBJ2-1
V: TRBV20-1
DNA: TGCAGTGCTACAACACAGGGTTTAGGCTCCTACAATGAGCAGTTCTTC
CDR3: CSATTQGLGSYNEQFF

D: TRBD2
size: many
J: TRBJ2-1
V: TRBV12-3/TRBV12-4
DNA: TGTGCCAGCAGACATCGGACTAGCTTGAGCTCCTACAATGAGCAGTTCTTC
CDR3: CASRHRTSLSSYNEQFF

D: TRBD1
size: NA
J: TRBJ2-1
V: TRBV29-1
DNA: TGCAGCGTCCCTAGGCCCAGGGGGATGGACAATGAGCAGTTCTTC
CDR3: CSVPRPRGMDNEQFF

D: TRBD2
size: NA
J: TRBJ2-3
V: TRBV7-9
DNA: TGTGCCAGCAGCTTAATATTAGCGGGGGCCACCACAGATACGCAGTATTTT
CDR3: CASSLILAGATTDTQYF

D: TRBD1
size: few
J: TRBJ2-2
V: TRBV20-1
DNA: TGCAGTGCTAGTAATGGACAGGGGGCCACGAACACCGGGGAGCTGTTTTTT
CDR3: CSASNGQGATNTGELFF

D: NA
size: NA
J: TRBJ2-6
V: TRBV9
DNA: TGTGCCAGCAGCGTAGAGGCAGGGACTCTTACAGCCTCTGGGGCCAACGTCCTGACTTTC
CDR3: CASSVEAGTLTASGANVLTF

D: NA
size: NA
J: TRBJ2-6
V: TRBV7-6
DNA: TGTGCCAGCAGCTTAGTTAAATCTGGGGCCAACGTCCTGACTTTC
CDR3: CASSLVKSGANVLTF

D: NA
size: many
J: TRBJ1-1
V: TRBV7-2
DNA: TGTGCCAGCAGCTTAGCGCGTGGCTATCAGGATGAAGCTTTCTTT
CDR3: CASSLARGYQDEAFF

D: NA
size: NA
J: TRBJ1-5
V: TRBV5-1
DNA: TGCGCCAGCAGCCCCCAGGACGGCAGGGAGCCCCAGCATTTT
CDR3: CASSPQDGREPQHF

D: NA
size: few
J: TRBJ1-2
V: TRBV7-8
DNA: TGTGCCAGCAGCTTCGTAGTTGACAGACCGACGGCGGGCAATGGCTACACCTTC
CDR3: CASSFVVDRPTAGNGYTF

D: NA
size: NA
J: TRBJ1-1
V: TRBV7-9
DNA: TGTGCCAGCAGCCCACGTTTCCGAGAAACTGAAGCTTTCTTT
CDR3: CASSPRFRETEAFF

D: TRBD1
size: NA
J: TRBJ1-2
V: TRBV20-1
DNA: TGCAGTGCTAGAGGCCCGGACAGGGGGTCGGGCTACACCTTC
CDR3: CSARGPDRGSGYTF

D: NA
size: NA
J: TRBJ2-2
V: TRBV12-3/TRBV12-4
DNA: TGTGCCAGCAGTTTTTCTGTCTCCCGGCCGAACACCGGGGAGCTGTTTTTT
CDR3: CASSFSVSRPNTGELFF

D: NA
size: many
J: TRBJ1-1
V: TRBV24-1
DNA: TGTGCCACCCGGGGGACTGAAGCTTTCTTT
CDR3: CATRGTEAFF

D: NA
size: many
J: TRBJ1-2
V: TRBV11-2
DNA: TGTGCCAGCAGCGCCGCCGGTTCTAACTATGGCTACACCTTC
CDR3: CASSAAGSNYGYTF

D: NA
size: few
J: TRBJ1-2
V: TRBV19
DNA: TGTGCCAGTAGTTATATACAGCGGATCTATGGCTACACCTTC
CDR3: CASSYIQRIYGYTF

D: NA
size: NA
J: TRBJ1-1
V: TRBV23-1
DNA: TGCGCCAGCAGTCACTGCTCTAGGGGAGACACTGAAGCTTTCTTT
CDR3: CASSHCSRGDTEAFF

D: NA
size: few
J: TRBJ2-3
V: TRBV27
DNA: TGTGCCAGCACCTCGCGCACAGATACGCAGTATTTT
CDR3: CASTSRTDTQYF

D: NA
size: few
J: TRBJ1-2
V: TRBV12-3/TRBV12-4
DNA: TGTGCCAGCACCCTCGGGGGGGATGGCTACACCTTC
CDR3: CASTLGGDGYTF

D: NA
size: few
J: TRBJ1-3
V: TRBV19
DNA: TGTGCCAGTAGAACCCGCTCTGGAAACACCATATATTTT
CDR3: CASRTRSGNTIYF

D: NA
size: NA
J: TRBJ2-1
V: TRBV6-1
DNA: TGTGCCAGCATTAACAGTTTCTCCTACAATGAGCAGTTCTTC
CDR3: CASINSFSYNEQFF

D: NA
size: NA
J: TRBJ2-1
V: TRBV27
DNA: TGTGCCAGCAGTTTAGGGCTGTTCTACAATGAGCAGTTCTTC
CDR3: CASSLGLFYNEQFF

D: NA
size: few
J: TRBJ1-1
V: TRBV27
DNA: TGTGCCAGCACCTTTTCGGGGGGGGGCACTGAAGCTTTCTTT
CDR3: CASTFSGGGTEAFF

D: NA
size: few
J: TRBJ1-5
V: TRBV27
DNA: TGTGCCAGCAGTTTAAGGAGGGGGACCAATCAGCCCCAGCATTTT
CDR3: CASSLRRGTNQPQHF

D: NA
size: NA
J: TRBJ1-5
V: TRBV6-2/TRBV6-3
DNA: TGTGCCAGCAACCGTCAGCCCCAGCATTTT
CDR3: CASNRQPQHF

D: NA
size: NA
J: TRBJ1-5
V: TRBV13
DNA: TGTGCCAGCAGCCAAGGACGGATTCATCAGCCCCAGCATTTT
CDR3: CASSQGRIHQPQHF

D: TRBD2
size: few
J: TRBJ2-3
V: TRBV7-9
DNA: TGTGCCAGCAGCTCCCAGGGACTAGCTTTTAGCACAGATACGCAGTATTTT
CDR3: CASSSQGLAFSTDTQYF